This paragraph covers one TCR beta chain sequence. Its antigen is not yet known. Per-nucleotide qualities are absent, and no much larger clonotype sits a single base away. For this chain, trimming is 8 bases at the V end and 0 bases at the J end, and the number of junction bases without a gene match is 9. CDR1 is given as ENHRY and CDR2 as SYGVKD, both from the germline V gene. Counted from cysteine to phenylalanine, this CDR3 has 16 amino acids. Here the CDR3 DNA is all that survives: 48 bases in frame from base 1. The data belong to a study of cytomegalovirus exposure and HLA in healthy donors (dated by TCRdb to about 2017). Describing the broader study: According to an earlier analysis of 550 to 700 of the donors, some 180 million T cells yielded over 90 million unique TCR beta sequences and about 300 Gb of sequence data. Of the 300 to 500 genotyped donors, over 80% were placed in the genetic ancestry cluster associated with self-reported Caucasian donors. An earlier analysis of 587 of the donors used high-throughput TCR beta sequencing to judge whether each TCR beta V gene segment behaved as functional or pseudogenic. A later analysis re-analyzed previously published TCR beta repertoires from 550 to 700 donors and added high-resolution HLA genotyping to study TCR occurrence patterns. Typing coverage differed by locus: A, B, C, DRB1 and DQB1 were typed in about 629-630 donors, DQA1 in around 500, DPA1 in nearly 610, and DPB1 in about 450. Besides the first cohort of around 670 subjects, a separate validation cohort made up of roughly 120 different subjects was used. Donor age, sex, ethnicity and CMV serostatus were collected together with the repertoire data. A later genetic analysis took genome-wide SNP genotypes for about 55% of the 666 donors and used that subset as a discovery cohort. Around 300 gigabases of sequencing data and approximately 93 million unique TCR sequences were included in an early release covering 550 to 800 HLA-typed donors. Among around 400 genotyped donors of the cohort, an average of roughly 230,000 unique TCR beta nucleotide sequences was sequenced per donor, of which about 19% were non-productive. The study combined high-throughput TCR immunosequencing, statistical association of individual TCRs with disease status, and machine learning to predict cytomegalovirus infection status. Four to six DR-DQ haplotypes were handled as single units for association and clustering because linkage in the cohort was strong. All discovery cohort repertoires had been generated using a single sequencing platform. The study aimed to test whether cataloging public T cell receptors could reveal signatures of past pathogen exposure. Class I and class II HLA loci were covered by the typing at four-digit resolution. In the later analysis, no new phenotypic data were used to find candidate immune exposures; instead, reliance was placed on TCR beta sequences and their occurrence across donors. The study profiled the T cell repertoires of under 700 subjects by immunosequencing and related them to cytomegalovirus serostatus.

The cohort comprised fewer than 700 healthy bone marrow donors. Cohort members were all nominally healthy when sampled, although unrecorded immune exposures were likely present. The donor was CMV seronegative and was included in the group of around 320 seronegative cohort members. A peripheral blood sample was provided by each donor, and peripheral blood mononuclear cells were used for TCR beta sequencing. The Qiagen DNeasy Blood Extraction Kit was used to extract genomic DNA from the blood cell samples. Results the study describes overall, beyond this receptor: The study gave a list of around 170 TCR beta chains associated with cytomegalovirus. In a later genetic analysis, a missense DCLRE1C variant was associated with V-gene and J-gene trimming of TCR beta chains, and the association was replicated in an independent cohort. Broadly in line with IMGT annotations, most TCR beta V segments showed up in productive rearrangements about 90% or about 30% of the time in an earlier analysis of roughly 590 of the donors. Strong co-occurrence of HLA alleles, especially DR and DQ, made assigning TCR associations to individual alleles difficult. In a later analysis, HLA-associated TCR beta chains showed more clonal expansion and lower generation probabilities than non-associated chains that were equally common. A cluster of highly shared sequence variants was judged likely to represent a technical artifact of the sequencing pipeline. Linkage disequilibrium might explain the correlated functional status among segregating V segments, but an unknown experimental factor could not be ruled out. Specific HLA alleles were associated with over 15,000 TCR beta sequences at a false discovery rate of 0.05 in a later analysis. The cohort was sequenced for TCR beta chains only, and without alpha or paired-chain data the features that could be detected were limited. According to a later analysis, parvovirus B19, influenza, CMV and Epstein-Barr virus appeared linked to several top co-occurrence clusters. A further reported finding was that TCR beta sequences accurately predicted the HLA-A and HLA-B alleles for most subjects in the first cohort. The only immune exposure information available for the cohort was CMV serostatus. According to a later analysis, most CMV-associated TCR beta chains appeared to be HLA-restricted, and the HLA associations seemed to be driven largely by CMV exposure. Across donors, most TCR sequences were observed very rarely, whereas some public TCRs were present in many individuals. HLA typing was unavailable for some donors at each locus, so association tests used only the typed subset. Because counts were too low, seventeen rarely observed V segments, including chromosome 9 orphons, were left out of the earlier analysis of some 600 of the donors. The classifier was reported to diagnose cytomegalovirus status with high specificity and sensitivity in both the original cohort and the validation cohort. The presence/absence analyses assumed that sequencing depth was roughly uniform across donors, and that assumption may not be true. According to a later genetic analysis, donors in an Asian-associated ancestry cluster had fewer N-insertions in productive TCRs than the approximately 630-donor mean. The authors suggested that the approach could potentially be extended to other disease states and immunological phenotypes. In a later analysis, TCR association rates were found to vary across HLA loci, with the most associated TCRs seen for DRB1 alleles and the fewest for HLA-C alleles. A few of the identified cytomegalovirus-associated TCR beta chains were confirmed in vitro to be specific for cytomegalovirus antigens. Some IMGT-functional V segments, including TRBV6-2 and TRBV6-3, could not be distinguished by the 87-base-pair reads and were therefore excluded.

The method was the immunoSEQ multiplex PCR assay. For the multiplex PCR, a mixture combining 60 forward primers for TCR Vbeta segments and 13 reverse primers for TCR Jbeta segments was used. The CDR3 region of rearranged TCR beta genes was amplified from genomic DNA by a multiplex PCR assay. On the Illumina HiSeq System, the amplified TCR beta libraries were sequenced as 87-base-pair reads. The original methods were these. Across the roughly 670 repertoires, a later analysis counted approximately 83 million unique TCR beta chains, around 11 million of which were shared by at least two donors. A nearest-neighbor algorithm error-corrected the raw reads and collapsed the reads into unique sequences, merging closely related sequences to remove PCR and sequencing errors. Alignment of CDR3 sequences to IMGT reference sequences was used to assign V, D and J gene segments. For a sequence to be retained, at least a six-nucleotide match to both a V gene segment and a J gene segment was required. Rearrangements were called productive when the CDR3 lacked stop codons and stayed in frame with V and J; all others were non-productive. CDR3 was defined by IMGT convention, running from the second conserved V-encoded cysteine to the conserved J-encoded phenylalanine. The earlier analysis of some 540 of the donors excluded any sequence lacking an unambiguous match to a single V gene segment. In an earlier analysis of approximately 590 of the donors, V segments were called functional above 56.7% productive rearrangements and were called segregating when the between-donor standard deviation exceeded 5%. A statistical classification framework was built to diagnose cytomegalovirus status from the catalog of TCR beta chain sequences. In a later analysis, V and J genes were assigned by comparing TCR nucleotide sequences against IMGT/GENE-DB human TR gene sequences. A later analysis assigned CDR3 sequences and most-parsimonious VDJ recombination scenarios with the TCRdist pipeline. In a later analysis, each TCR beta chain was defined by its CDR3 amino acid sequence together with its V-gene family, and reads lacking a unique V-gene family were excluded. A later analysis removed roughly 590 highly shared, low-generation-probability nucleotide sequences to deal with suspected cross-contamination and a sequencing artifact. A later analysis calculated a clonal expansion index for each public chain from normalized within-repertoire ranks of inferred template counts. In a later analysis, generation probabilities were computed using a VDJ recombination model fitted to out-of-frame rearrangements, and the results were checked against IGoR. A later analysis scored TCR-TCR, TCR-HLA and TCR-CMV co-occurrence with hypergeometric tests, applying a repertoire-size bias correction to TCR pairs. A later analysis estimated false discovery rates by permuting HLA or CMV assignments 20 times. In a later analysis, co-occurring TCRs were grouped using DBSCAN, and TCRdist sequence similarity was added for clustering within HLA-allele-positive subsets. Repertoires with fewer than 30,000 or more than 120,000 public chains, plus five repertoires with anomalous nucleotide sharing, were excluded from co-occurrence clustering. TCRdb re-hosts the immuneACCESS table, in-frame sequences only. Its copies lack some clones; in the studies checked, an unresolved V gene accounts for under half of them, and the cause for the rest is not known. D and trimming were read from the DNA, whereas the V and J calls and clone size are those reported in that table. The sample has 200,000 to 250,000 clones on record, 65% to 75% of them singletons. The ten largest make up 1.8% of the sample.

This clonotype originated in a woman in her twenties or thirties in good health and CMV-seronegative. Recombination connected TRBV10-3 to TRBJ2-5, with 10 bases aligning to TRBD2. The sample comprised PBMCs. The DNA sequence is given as TGTGCCATCGCTCCCGTAGCGGGGGGAAACCAAGAGACCCAGTACTTC. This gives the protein CAIAPVAGGNQETQYF.